A selection of T cell receptor beta chains follows, all from one sample in a study of shared clonotypes between healthy human individuals. Clones were read by immunoSEQ multiplex PCR, and TCRdb kept only the in-frame ones, dropping some. The sample lists around 2,000,000 clones; about 95% were seen once. The source material was naive CD4+ T cells sorted from blood. The receptors come from a young man in good health. Each CDR3 is given with its conserved first and last residue. The D gene is left open where the match is weak. Not all rows give a size; the values are once, few, many and, for expanded clones, a class.

>.|TRBJ1-2|.|TRBV28
TGTGCCAGCCAAGCCACGGGCCACTATGGCTACACCTTC
CASQATGHYGYTF
>.|TRBJ2-2|.|TRBV10-3
TGTGCCATCAGTGGCGGGGTTCAACCCGGTATCACCGGGGAGCTGTTTTTT
CAISGGVQPGITGELFF
>once|TRBJ2-4|.|TRBV5-4
TGTGCCAGCAGCGACTACCGGGGGTCAACGGATAACATTCAGTACTTC
CASSDYRGSTDNIQYF
>.|TRBJ2-6|.|TRBV19
TGTGCCAGTAGTTTCAAGGGCTACTCTGGGGCCAACGTCCTGACTTTC
CASSFKGYSGANVLTF
>.|TRBJ2-5|.|TRBV6-1
TGTGCCAGCAGTGACCGACATGCGTCAGAGACCCAGTACTTC
CASSDRHASETQYF
>.|TRBJ2-3|TRBD2|TRBV7-6
TGTGCCAGCAGCTTAGGAAGGACTAGCGGGGGCACAGATACGCAGTATTTT
CASSLGRTSGGTDTQYF
>.|TRBJ1-1|TRBD1|TRBV19
TGTGCCAGTAGTACCAGGGGGGCGAACACTGAAGCTTTCTTT
CASSTRGANTEAFF
>.|TRBJ2-3|.|TRBV28
TGTGCCAGCAGTTTGGAAGATACGCAGTATTTT
CASSLEDTQYF
>.|TRBJ1-1|.|TRBV5-4
TGTGCCAGCAGCTTGTATGGCAGGCAGAACACTGAAGCTTTCTTT
CASSLYGRQNTEAFF
>.|TRBJ1-4|.|TRBV10-2
TGCGCCAGCAGTGAATGGCCTCATGAAAAACTGTTTTTT
CASSEWPHEKLFF
>many|TRBJ2-1|TRBD2|TRBV30
TGTGCCTGGAGTGGGGGCATAGCGGGAGGGTACAATGAGCAGTTCTTC
CAWSGGIAGGYNEQFF
>.|TRBJ2-2|TRBD1|TRBV18
TGTGCCAGCTCGCTGCGGCGGGGGACAGGGCCAAACACCGGGGAGCTGTTTTTT
CASSLRRGTGPNTGELFF
>.|TRBJ1-1|.|TRBV5-6
TGTGCCAGCAGCATACGTTCAATCAGGGCTATGAACACTGAAGCTTTCTTT
CASSIRSIRAMNTEAFF
>once|TRBJ2-2|.|TRBV5-1
TGCGCCAGCAGCTTGGCCGGGCAACGAAACACCGGGGAGCTGTTTTTT
CASSLAGQRNTGELFF
>.|TRBJ2-1|.|TRBV5-1
TGCGCCAGCAGACCCAAGCGGAACTCCTACAATGAGCAGTTCTTC
CASRPKRNSYNEQFF